This TCR beta chain came from a study of identical twins. Study-wide results and caveats: Low generation-probability sequences were in excess among twin-shared out-of-frame alpha sequences.

With respect to this clonotype: Its antigen is unknown.

Germline CDR1 reads DFQATT; CDR2 reads SNEGSKA (reference sequence). This CDR3 comprises 13 residues. Trimming cost V 3 bases and J 5 bases, with 11 bases left between them. Unique molecular identifiers were present on the cDNA, and a universal primer site came from template switching. TCRdb reanalysed the 5' RACE reads using MiXCR and keeps one entry per CDR3 protein. The sample holds hundreds of thousands of distinct CDR3 sequences; roughly an eighth are singletons and the top ten take around 1.5%. These records were also assigned to another study, of yellow fever vaccine responses in identical twins.

This sequence joins TRBV20-1 and TRBJ2-1; D might be TRBD2 (5 bases). Material: PBMCs. This sequence originates from a woman aged 18-29 years in good health. The CDR3 loop reads CSASEGAHNEQFF. In DNA, the CDR3 is TGCAGTGCTAGCGAGGGCGCCCACAATGAGCAGTTCTTC.